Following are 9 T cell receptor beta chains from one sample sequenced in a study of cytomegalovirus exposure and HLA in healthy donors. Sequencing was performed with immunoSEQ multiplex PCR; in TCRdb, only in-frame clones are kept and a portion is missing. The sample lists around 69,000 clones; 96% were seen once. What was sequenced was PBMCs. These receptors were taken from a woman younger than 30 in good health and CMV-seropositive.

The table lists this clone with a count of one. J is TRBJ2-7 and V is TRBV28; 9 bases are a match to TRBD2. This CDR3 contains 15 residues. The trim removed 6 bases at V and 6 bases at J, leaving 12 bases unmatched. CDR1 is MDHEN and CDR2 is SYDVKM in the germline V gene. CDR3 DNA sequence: TGTGCCAGCAGGGTACCTAGCGGGGAGTCGTCCGAGCAGTACTTC. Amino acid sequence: CASRVPSGESSEQYF.

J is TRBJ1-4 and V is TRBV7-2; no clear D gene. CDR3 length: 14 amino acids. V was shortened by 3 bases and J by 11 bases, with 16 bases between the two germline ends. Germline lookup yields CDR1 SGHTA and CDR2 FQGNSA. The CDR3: CASSFGDTSGKLFF. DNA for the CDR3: TGTGCCAGCAGCTTTGGCGACACCTCGGGGAAACTGTTTTTT.

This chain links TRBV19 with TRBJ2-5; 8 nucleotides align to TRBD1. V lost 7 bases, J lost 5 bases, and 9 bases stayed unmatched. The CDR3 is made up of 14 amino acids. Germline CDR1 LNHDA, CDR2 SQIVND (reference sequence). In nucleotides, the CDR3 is TGTGCCAGTACCCCAGGGGGCGCGGGGGAGACCCAGTACTTC. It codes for CASTPGGAGETQYF.

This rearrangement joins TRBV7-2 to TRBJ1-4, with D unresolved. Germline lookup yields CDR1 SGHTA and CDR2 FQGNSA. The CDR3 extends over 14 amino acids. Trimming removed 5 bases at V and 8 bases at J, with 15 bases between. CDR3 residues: CASSPPGVGEKLFF. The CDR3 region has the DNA TGTGCCAGCAGCCCTCCGGGAGTGGGAGAAAAACTGTTTTTT.

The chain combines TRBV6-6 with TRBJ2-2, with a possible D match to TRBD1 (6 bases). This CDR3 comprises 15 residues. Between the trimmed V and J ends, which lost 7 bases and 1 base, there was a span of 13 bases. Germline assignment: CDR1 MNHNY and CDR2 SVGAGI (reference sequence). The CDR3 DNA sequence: TGTGCCAGCACCACGGGGACAATGAACACCGGGGAGCTGTTTTTT. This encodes CASTTGTMNTGELFF.

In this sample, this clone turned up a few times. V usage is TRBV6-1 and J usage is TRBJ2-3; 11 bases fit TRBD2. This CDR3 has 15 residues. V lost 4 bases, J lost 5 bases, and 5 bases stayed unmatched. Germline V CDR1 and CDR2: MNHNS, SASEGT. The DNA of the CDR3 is TGTGCCAGCAGTGTAGCGGGAGGGCAAATAGATACGCAGTATTTT. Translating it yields CASSVAGGQIDTQYF.

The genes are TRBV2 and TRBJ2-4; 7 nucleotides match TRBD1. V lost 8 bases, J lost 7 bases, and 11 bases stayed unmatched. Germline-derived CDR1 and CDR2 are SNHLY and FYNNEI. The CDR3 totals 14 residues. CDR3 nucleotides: TGTGCCAGCGGAAGACAGGGAGCTAAGAACATTCAGTACTTC. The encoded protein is CASGRQGAKNIQYF.

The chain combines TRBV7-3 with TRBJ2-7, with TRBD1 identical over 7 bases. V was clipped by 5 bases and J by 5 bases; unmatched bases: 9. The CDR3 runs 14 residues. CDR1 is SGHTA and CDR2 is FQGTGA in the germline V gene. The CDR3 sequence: CASSETGRSDEQYF. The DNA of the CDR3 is TGTGCCAGCAGCGAGACAGGGCGATCGGACGAGCAGTACTTC.

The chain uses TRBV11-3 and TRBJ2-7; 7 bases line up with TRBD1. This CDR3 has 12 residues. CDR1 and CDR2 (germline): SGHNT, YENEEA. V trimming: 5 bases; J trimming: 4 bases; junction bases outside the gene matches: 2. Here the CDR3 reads CASSPTGYEQYF. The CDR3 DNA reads TGTGCCAGCAGCCCGACAGGGTACGAGCAGTACTTC.